This T cell receptor beta chain was recovered during a study of T cells after posttransplantation cyclophosphamide. This clone was counted at least ten times. Its specificity is not known. General study findings and limits: Donor CD8+ memory clones often dominated recipient blood repertoires at later times. Skin or GI-infiltrating T cells shared few TRB sequences with blood.

Cyclophosphamide on days +3 and +4 followed busulfan-fludarabine conditioning and a marrow graft. Between the trimmed V and J ends, which lost 2 bases and 1 base, there was a span of 5 bases. The CDR3 spans 13 residues. In germline, CDR1 is SGHTA, CDR2 FQGNSA. Clones were sequenced by immunoSEQ multiplex PCR, and TCRdb holds only the in-frame ones, with some missing. Observed in the sample are 7,500 to 9,500 clones, none of them singletons. The genes are TRBV7-2 and TRBJ1-1, with D hard to call. The sequencing used PBMCs, collected after an allogeneic stem cell transplant with post-transplant cyclophosphamide. The sequence was obtained from a young adult male patient who received an allogeneic stem cell transplant from an unrelated donor, was CMV-positive, and had acute and chronic GVHD. Some T cells here may be from the graft donor. CDR3 bases: TGTGCCAGCAGCTTAACAGAGAACACTGAAGCTTTCTTT. Amino acid sequence: CASSLTENTEAFF.